The 19 T cell receptor beta chains listed next were all sequenced from one sample in a study of breast tumors, draining lymph nodes, adjacent tissues. TCRdb re-analysed the multiplex PCR reads in MiXCR, keeping a single row per CDR3 protein. The sample has over 10,000 distinct CDR3 sequences, 70% seen once. Sequencing used tumor-adjacent breast tissue. These receptors were taken from a female donor with breast cancer. Some clones in this sample may be carry-over from other donors' samples.

The rearrangement links TRBV7-2 to TRBJ1-5; no reliable D call. Between the trimmed V and J ends, which lost 1 base and 7 bases, there was a span of 5 bases. The CDR3 is 12 residues long. Per the germline V gene, CDR1 is SGHTA and CDR2 is FQGNSA. CDR3 protein: CASSLDGQPQHF. The CDR3 DNA reads as TGTGCCAGCAGCTTAGACGGGCAGCCCCAGCATTTT.

V usage is TRBV5-4 and J usage is TRBJ2-5; TRBD1 matches 9 bases. CDR1 and CDR2 from the germline V gene are SGHNT and YYREEE (reference sequence). V lost 0 bases to trimming and J lost 5 bases; unmatched junction nucleotides: 5. The CDR3 contains 15 residues. The CDR3 region has the DNA TGTGCCAGCAGCTTGGACAGGGGGCTGTTTGAGACCCAGTACTTC. It translates to CASSLDRGLFETQYF.

This clonotype is judged medium-sized. V and J are TRBV20-1 and TRBJ2-5, with unresolved D. The V gene lost 0 bases and the J gene lost 0 bases, with 5 bases spanning the gap. Germline V gene data show CDR1 as DFQATT and CDR2 as SNEGSKA (reference sequence). CDR3 length: 13 amino acids. CDR3 sequence: CSARDFHQETQYF. CDR3 nucleotide sequence: TGCAGTGCTAGAGATTTCCACCAAGAGACCCAGTACTTC.

The chain carries TRBV20-1 and TRBJ1-2, with a weak D call TRBD1 (5 bases). The germline V gene has CDR1 DFQATT and CDR2 SNEGSKA (reference sequence). The germline V and J ends were trimmed by 0 bases and 6 bases, with 8 bases remaining between them. This CDR3 comprises 12 residues. The CDR3 DNA follows: TGCAGTGCTAGAGAAAGAGGGGATGGCTACACCTTC. As protein: CSARERGDGYTF.

Comments on this clonotype: A junction boundary mismatches the germline segment, possibly from a read error. This chain uses TRBV15 with TRBJ2-1, with a weak D call TRBD2 (5 bases). Per the germline V gene, CDR1 is LNHNV and CDR2 is YYDKDF (reference sequence). CDR3 length: 11 residues. CDR3 amino acids: CATSRGTRTLF. CDR3 coding DNA: TGTGCCACCAGCAGAGGGACTCGGACCCTCTTC.

V gene TRBV27 combines with J gene TRBJ2-5; 9 bases line up with TRBD2. This CDR3 region has 15 residues. Germline V gene lookup returns CDR1 MNHEY and CDR2 SMNVEV (reference sequence). The J segment lost 6 bases and the V segment lost 3 bases, leaving 8 bases of the junction unmatched. The CDR3 region is CASSLGLAGRKTQYF. In nucleotides, the CDR3 is TGTGCCAGCAGTTTGGGTCTAGCGGGACGAAAGACCCAGTACTTC.

The rearrangement uses TRBV11-2 and TRBJ2-3, with a possible D match to TRBD2 (6 bases). The length of the CDR3 is 14 residues. V was cut by 8 bases and J by 2 bases, with 14 bases left in between. Germline CDR1 reads SGHAT; CDR2 reads FQNNGV. The CDR3 DNA reads TGTGCCAGCGGCCCAGGGACTTACACAGATACGCAGTATTTT. Translated: CASGPGTYTDTQYF.

V is TRBV4-2 and J is TRBJ2-1, with 9 bases aligning to TRBD2. The CDR3 is made up of 13 amino acids. The V gene's germline CDR1 is LGHNA and CDR2 YNFKEQ. V dropped 4 bases and J dropped 7; count of bases not matched to a gene: 2. CDR3 sequence: CASSLAGENEQFF. The CDR3 DNA follows: TGTGCCAGCAGCCTAGCGGGAGAAAATGAGCAGTTCTTC.

The rearrangement joins TRBV20-1 to TRBJ2-7; 8 bases align to TRBD1. This CDR3 has 14 amino acids. CDR1 is DFQATT, CDR2 SNEGSKA, per germline (reference sequence). Trimming cost V 6 bases and J 0 bases; bases outside gene matches: 7. For the CDR3, the DNA is TGCAGTGCCCAGGGGGCCAATAGCTCCTACGAGCAGTACTTC. Translated, it gives CSAQGANSSYEQYF.

The rearrangement links TRBV4-1 to TRBJ2-7, with TRBD1 matching 8 bases. Germline V gene lookup returns CDR1 MGHRA and CDR2 YSYEKL. V shed 4 bases and J 4 bases; nucleotides not matched to a gene: 9. This CDR3 has 15 residues. CDR3 loop: CASSPGTGNQYEQYF. The CDR3 nucleotides are TGCGCCAGCAGCCCGGGGACAGGCAATCAATACGAGCAGTACTTC.

The genes are TRBV12-3 or TRBV12-4 and TRBJ2-1, with 9 bases identical to TRBD2. The ends lost 8 bases at V and 8 bases at J; junction bases unmatched: 7. The CDR3 consists of 13 residues. CDR3 loop: CASDASGKDEQFF. The CDR3 DNA is TGTGCCAGCGATGCTAGCGGGAAAGATGAGCAGTTCTTC.

This chain joins TRBV4-3 and TRBJ2-2; D is ambiguous. The CDR3 extends over 13 amino acids. The germline CDR1 and CDR2 sequences are LGHNA and YSLEER. V lost 1 base, J lost 7 bases, and 7 bases lay in between. DNA for the CDR3: TGCGCCAGCAGCCAAGTGGGCGTCGGGGAGCTGTTTTTT. Its translation is CASSQVGVGELFF.

The rearrangement links TRBV2 to TRBJ1-4; no firm D call. Germline CDR1 reads SNHLY; CDR2 reads FYNNEI. V was cut by 10 bases and J by 8 bases, with 14 bases left in between. The CDR3 is 12 amino acids. CDR3: CATKWTGEKLFF. The CDR3 DNA reads TGTGCCACCAAGTGGACGGGCGAAAAACTGTTTTTT.

The chain couples TRBV5-1 to TRBJ2-1, with no clear D. The CDR3 length is 17 residues. Trimming removed 3 bases from V and 0 bases from J, with 16 bases in between. Per the germline V gene, CDR1 is SGHRS and CDR2 is YFSETQ. In DNA form, the CDR3 reads TGCGCCAGCAGCTGGGCTGTAGGAGAGGTCTCCTACAATGAGCAGTTCTTC. Protein product: CASSWAVGEVSYNEQFF.

Relative to its sample, this clonotype is large (0.1 to 1%). The V and J genes are TRBV20-1 and TRBJ2-5, with D perhaps given as TRBD1 or TRBD2 (5 bases each). Germline values: CDR1 DFQATT, CDR2 SNEGSKA (reference sequence). The CDR3 covers 17 residues. Deletions cut 0 bases from V and 4 bases from J, with 21 bases between. CDR3 nucleotide sequence: TGCAGTGCTAGAGATTCTAATCCGGGGCCGAGGGTAGAGACCCAGTACTTC. It translates to CSARDSNPGPRVETQYF.

This rearrangement joins TRBV10-3 to TRBJ2-3; maybe TRBD1 (5 bases). Trimming pared 2 bases from V and 0 bases from J, leaving 9 bases between. CDR3 length equals 15 residues. The germline V gene has CDR1 ENHRY and CDR2 SYGVKD. CDR3 protein: CAISEPRQSTDTQYF. The CDR3 coding sequence is TGTGCCATCAGTGAGCCTCGACAGAGCACAGATACGCAGTATTTT.

In its sample, this clonotype was seen many times. The genes are TRBV27 and TRBJ2-7; 8 positions match TRBD1. This CDR3 has 15 residues. The germline V gene encodes CDR1 MNHEY and CDR2 SMNVEV (reference sequence). The junction had 4 bases not matched to a gene; V was cut back by 3 bases and J by 0 bases. CDR3 nucleotides: TGTGCCAGCAGTTTCGGACAGGGAAGCTCCTACGAGCAGTACTTC. It translates to CASSFGQGSSYEQYF.

This clonotype was counted many times. The V and J genes are TRBV20-1 and TRBJ2-1; tentatively, D is TRBD1 (6 bases). CDR1 and CDR2 (germline): DFQATT, SNEGSKA (reference sequence). The CDR3 has 12 amino acids. V was cut by 6 bases and J by 12 bases, with 18 bases left in between. CDR3 sequence: CSAIQGAVGQFF. The CDR3 DNA follows: TGCAGTGCCATACAGGGTGCGGTTGGGCAGTTCTTC.

The chain links TRBV2 to TRBJ2-5, with D perhaps TRBD1 or TRBD2 (6 bases each). V lost 7 bases and J 5 bases, leaving 14 bases between the germline ends. In germline, CDR1 is SNHLY, CDR2 FYNNEI. The CDR3 runs to 13 residues. Here the CDR3 reads CASTPGGRETQYF. For the CDR3, the DNA is TGTGCCAGCACCCCCGGGGGCCGGGAGACCCAGTACTTC.